Following are 25 T cell receptor beta chains from one sample sequenced in a study of cytomegalovirus exposure and HLA in healthy donors. PCR primers comprised 60 Vbeta and 13 Jbeta primers. Sequencing used immunoSEQ multiplex PCR; TCRdb keeps in-frame clones, though not all of them. The sample holds 150,000 to 200,000 clones, about four fifths seen once. Material: PBMCs. The receptor set was obtained from a girl aged 10 to 17 in good health and CMV-seropositive.

The V and J genes are TRBV11-2 and TRBJ2-5; 11 bases map to TRBD1. Germline CDR1 reads SGHAT; CDR2 reads FQNNGV. Germline trimming cut 5 bases from V and 3 bases from J; bases unmatched to any gene: 2. The CDR3 length is 14 residues. The CDR3 bases are TGTGCCAGCAGCCGGGACAGGGGGGAAGAGACCCAGTACTTC. Its protein is CASSRDRGEETQYF.

This chain connects TRBV5-6 to TRBJ2-3, with 10 bases lining up with TRBD2. The CDR3 is made up of 17 amino acids. The V segment lost 4 bases and the J segment 5 bases; nucleotides outside the gene matches: 13. The germline V gene has CDR1 SGHDT and CDR2 YYEEEE. The CDR3 DNA reads as TGTGCCAGCAGCCAGACCGGACTAGCGGTCAGGGGAGATACGCAGTATTTT. Protein: CASSQTGLAVRGDTQYF. The full variable domain, completed using reference TRBV5-6 and TRBJ2-3, is DAGVTQSPTHLIKTRGQQVTLRCSPKSGHDTVSWYQQALGQGPQFIFQYYEEEERQRGNFPDRFSGHQFPNYSSELNVNALLLGDSALYLCASSQTGLAVRGDTQYFGPGTRLTVL.

V gene TRBV7-8 combines with J gene TRBJ2-7; 10 bases line up with TRBD1. The CDR3 is 14 amino acids. V lost 7 bases and J lost 2; bases outside the gene matches: 5. Germline V gene lookup returns CDR1 SGHVS and CDR2 FQNEAQ. The CDR3: CASKTGTGAYEQYF. The CDR3 coding sequence is TGTGCCAGCAAGACCGGGACAGGGGCCTACGAGCAGTACTTC.

The chain uses TRBV29-1 and TRBJ1-2; D gene unclear. Trimming stripped 4 bases from V and 3 bases from J, with 12 bases between. The CDR3 length is 13 residues. The V gene's germline CDR1 is SQVTM and CDR2 ANQGSEA. The CDR3 region is CSVGQEAHYGYTF. CDR3 sequence (DNA): TGCAGCGTTGGGCAGGAAGCCCACTATGGCTACACCTTC.

V and J are TRBV19 and TRBJ1-5, with D possibly TRBD1 on 6 matching bases. The CDR3 sequence is 15 residues long. Per the germline V gene, CDR1 is LNHDA and CDR2 is SQIVND (reference sequence). Trimming stripped 3 bases from V and 2 bases from J, with 11 bases between. The CDR3 loop reads CASSIGAGGNQPQHF. CDR3 coding DNA: TGTGCCAGTAGTATCGGGGCAGGGGGCAATCAGCCCCAGCATTTT.

The chain carries TRBV6-1 and TRBJ2-2; no definite D call. Trimming took 5 bases from V and 4 from J, leaving 11 bases between them. The CDR3 consists of 14 residues. The V gene's germline CDR1 is MNHNS and CDR2 SASEGT. The DNA of the CDR3 is TGTGCCAGCAGTTATGGGCCTACCACCGGGGAGCTGTTTTTT. This encodes CASSYGPTTGELFF.

V gene TRBV19 combines with J gene TRBJ2-2, with D hard to call. Germline V gives CDR1 LNHDA, CDR2 SQIVND (reference sequence). The CDR3 has 12 amino acids. V lost 5 bases, J lost 8 bases, and 9 bases lay in between. The CDR3 is CASSEIPGELFF. CDR3 DNA sequence: TGTGCCAGTAGTGAGATTCCGGGGGAGCTGTTTTTT.

This clone was detected a few times. The rearrangement links TRBV6-1 to TRBJ2-1; 11 nucleotides match TRBD2. The CDR3 spans 16 residues. The J segment lost 9 bases and the V segment lost 4 bases, leaving 11 bases of the junction unmatched. Looked up from germline, CDR1 is MNHNS and CDR2 is SASEGT. The CDR3 here is CASSVLAGGLGGEQFF. The CDR3 nucleotides read TGTGCCAGCAGTGTCTTAGCGGGAGGGCTAGGGGGTGAGCAGTTCTTC.

This chain connects TRBV6-1 to TRBJ2-5, with D perhaps matching TRBD2 (5 bases). Germline lookup yields CDR1 MNHNS and CDR2 SASEGT. Trimming pared 6 bases from V and 6 bases from J, leaving 14 bases between. The CDR3 is made up of 13 amino acids. CDR3 DNA: TGTGCCAGCAGGGGAGAGGCGTCGAAGACCCAGTACTTC. It codes for CASRGEASKTQYF.

The CDR3 DNA is TGTGCCACCAGCAGACAAGTTGCGGGGTACGAGCAGTACTTC. It specifies CATSRQVAGYEQYF. V usage is TRBV15 and J usage is TRBJ2-7; a possible D gene is TRBD2 (6 bases). Germline CDR1 is LNHNV and CDR2 is YYDKDF (reference sequence). The V gene lost 2 bases and the J gene lost 4 bases, with 12 bases spanning the gap. The CDR3 consists of 14 residues.

In DNA, the CDR3 is TGCGCCAGCAGCCGGTCCTACGAGCAGTACTTC. Translated: CASSRSYEQYF. The chain uses TRBV5-1 and TRBJ2-7, with D unclear. Germline CDR1 is SGHRS and CDR2 is YFSETQ. The CDR3 runs 11 residues. V was clipped by 4 bases and J by 1 base, with 3 bases between them.

The chain has TRBV28 and TRBJ1-2; 10 positions match TRBD1. In germline, CDR1 is MDHEN, CDR2 SYDVKM. V lost 7 bases to trimming and J lost 0 bases; unmatched junction nucleotides: 8. This CDR3 spans 16 amino acids. Here the CDR3 reads CASIGDRGQANYGYTF. CDR3 coding DNA: TGTGCCAGCATCGGGGACAGGGGACAAGCTAACTATGGCTACACCTTC.

The chain uses TRBV5-1 and TRBJ2-5, with a possible D match to TRBD2 (6 bases). Trimming stripped 5 bases from V and 5 bases from J, with 10 bases between. Looked up from germline, CDR1 is SGHRS and CDR2 is YFSETQ. The CDR3 consists of 12 residues. DNA for the CDR3: TGCGCCAGCAGTGGAGGGGTCGAGACCCAGTACTTC. Translating it yields CASSGGVETQYF.

This clone has more than one count but fewer than ten. V is TRBV28 and J is TRBJ1-1, with TRBD1 identical over 7 bases. V gave up 5 bases and J gave up 5 bases; unmatched junction bases: 8. This CDR3 comprises 14 residues. Germline values: CDR1 MDHEN, CDR2 SYDVKM. This chain's CDR3 is CASSARQGYTEAFF. The CDR3 DNA reads TGTGCCAGCAGTGCTCGACAGGGTTATACTGAAGCTTTCTTT.

This chain links TRBV6-1 with TRBJ2-2; TRBD2 matches at 13 bases. The CDR3 totals 15 residues. Trimming took 6 bases from V and 3 from J; bases not matched to a gene: 1. CDR1 MNHNS and CDR2 SASEGT come from the germline V gene. The CDR3 DNA reads as TGTGCCAGCAGCGGACTAGCGGGGGACACCGGGGAGCTGTTTTTT. Its translation: CASSGLAGDTGELFF.

V usage is TRBV23-1 and J usage is TRBJ2-7, with 7 bases identical to TRBD1. TRBV23-1 is recorded as an ORF, its role being uncertain. V dropped 4 bases and J dropped 2; count of bases not matched to a gene: 8. This CDR3 region has 15 residues. The CDR3 protein is CASSLTRDRPYEQYF. CDR3 nucleotides: TGCGCCAGCAGTCTCACACGGGACAGACCCTACGAGCAGTACTTC.

The CDR3 DNA sequence: TGTGCCAGCATCCCCGGAGGTCGCGGGGCCAATGAGCAGTTCTTC. Its protein product is CASIPGGRGANEQFF. This rearrangement joins TRBV5-4 to TRBJ2-1, with D possibly matching TRBD2 (6 bases). The V gene's germline CDR1 is SGHNT and CDR2 YYREEE (reference sequence). V gave up 6 bases and J gave up 6 bases, with 19 bases separating them. The CDR3 has 15 residues.

This rearrangement joins TRBV5-5 to TRBJ2-3; the match to TRBD2 covers 7 bases. The CDR3 runs 15 residues. Germline CDR1 SGHKS, CDR2 YYEKEE (reference sequence). The V and J ends lost 5 bases and 2 bases, in that order; junction bases with no gene match: 8. CDR3: CASRDGAGNTDTQYF. The CDR3 nucleotides are TGTGCCAGCAGGGATGGAGCGGGGAACACAGATACGCAGTATTTT. The variable domain in full, with the rest retrieved from reference TRBV5-5 and TRBJ2-3, is DAGVTQSPTHLIKTRGQQVTLRCSPISGHKSVSWYQQVLGQGPQFIFQYYEKEERGRGNFPDRFSARQFPNYSSELNVNALLLGDSALYLCASRDGAGNTDTQYFGPGTRLTVL.

This sequence joins TRBV5-6 and TRBJ1-4; TRBD1 matches 7 bases. With 4 bases clipped from V and 4 bases from J, the junction kept 4 bases outside the gene matches. Germline V gene lookup returns CDR1 SGHDT and CDR2 YYEEEE. The CDR3 covers 14 residues. CDR3 DNA: TGTGCCAGCAGCATGGGACAGAGTAATGAAAAACTGTTTTTT. It translates to CASSMGQSNEKLFF.

This chain links TRBV11-3 with TRBJ2-7; 8 bases fit TRBD2. CDR3 length equals 13 residues. After removal of 5 bases from V and 6 bases from J, the junction contained 6 bases not matched to a gene. In germline, CDR1 is SGHNT, CDR2 YENEEA. The DNA for the CDR3 is TGTGCCAGCAGCCCCGACGGGAGGGGCGAGCAGTACTTC. Translated: CASSPDGRGEQYF.

The chain combines TRBV7-9 with TRBJ2-7; perhaps TRBD1 as D (6 bases). Per germline, CDR1 SEHNR and CDR2 FQNEAQ (reference sequence). The CDR3 is made up of 15 amino acids. V was shortened by 2 bases and J by 1 base, with 12 bases between the two germline ends. CDR3 bases: TGTGCCAGCAGCTTAACCCGGGACACATCCTACGAGCAGTACTTC. The encoded protein is CASSLTRDTSYEQYF.

The rearrangement links TRBV10-1 to TRBJ1-4, with D perhaps TRBD1 (5 bases). Trimming removed 5 bases from V and 7 bases from J, with 14 bases in between. Germline V CDR1 and CDR2: WNHNN, SYGVQD (reference sequence). This CDR3 has 14 amino acids. The CDR3 DNA follows: TGCGCCAGCAGTTCGGGGGGTAGGGCTGAAAAACTGTTTTTT. Its translation is CASSSGGRAEKLFF.

The CDR3 reads CASTSFAGSSYEQYF. CDR3 coding DNA: TGTGCCAGTACCTCCTTTGCAGGGTCCTCCTACGAGCAGTACTTC. The rearrangement links TRBV19 to TRBJ2-7; D may be TRBD1 (5 bases). In germline, CDR1 is LNHDA, CDR2 SQIVND (reference sequence). The CDR3 spans 15 residues. V was cut by 7 bases and J by 0 bases, with 16 bases left in between.

V and J are TRBV6-6 and TRBJ1-1; 10 nucleotides line up with TRBD1. The trim removed 5 bases at V and 5 bases at J, leaving 8 bases unmatched. The CDR3 runs to 15 residues. Looked up from germline, CDR1 is MNHNY and CDR2 is SVGAGI (reference sequence). CDR3 nucleotides: TGTGCCAGCAGTACGACAGGGGGCGAGTTTACTGAAGCTTTCTTT. Amino acids: CASSTTGGEFTEAFF.

This CDR3 is CASRQGSLNYGYTF. Here the CDR3 DNA reads TGTGCCAGCAGACAGGGGTCACTCAACTATGGCTACACCTTC. The chain recombines TRBV6-5 with TRBJ1-2; TRBD1 matches at 7 bases. This CDR3 comprises 14 residues. The germline V gene has CDR1 MNHEY and CDR2 SVGAGI. V dropped 6 bases and J dropped 2; count of bases not matched to a gene: 6.